Listed here are 26 T cell receptor beta chains from one sample, sequenced in a study of STAT3 mutations in large granular lymphocyte leukemia. Study-level findings and limits: In T-cell large granular lymphocyte leukemia, about half of patients showed multiple immunodominant subclonotypes.

Their recognized antigens are unknown. The repertoire was sequenced with immunoSEQ multiplex PCR; TCRdb's copy has only in-frame clones and lacks some. The sample has about 9,000 clones, approximately 90% seen once. Sequencing used peripheral blood mononuclear cells. These receptors came from a man older than 75 with T-cell large granular lymphocyte leukemia. Some clones in this sample may be carry-over from other donors' samples.

CDR3 sequence: CASSREQETQYF. The CDR3 DNA sequence: TGTGCCAGCTCACGGGAGCAAGAGACCCAGTACTTC. This chain uses TRBV18 with TRBJ2-5; TRBD2 is a possible D gene (5 bases). Deletions cut 4 bases from V and 2 bases from J, with 5 bases between. CDR3 size: 12 residues. CDR1 is KGHSH, CDR2 LQKENI, per germline.

This chain connects TRBV5-4 to TRBJ2-3; no reliable D call. The germline V gene encodes CDR1 SGHNT and CDR2 YYREEE (reference sequence). This CDR3 spans 14 amino acids. Trimming removed 0 bases at V and 1 base at J, with 6 bases between. The CDR3 spells CASSLALGTDTQYF. The CDR3 bases are TGTGCCAGCAGCTTGGCCTTGGGCACAGATACGCAGTATTTT.

The gene calls are TRBV14 and TRBJ1-1; 8 nucleotides align to TRBD1. CDR3 length equals 15 residues. Trimming cost V 4 bases and J 0 bases; bases outside gene matches: 4. From germline, CDR1 is SGHDN and CDR2 FVKESK. DNA of the CDR3: TGTGCCAGCAGCCGTCAGGGGGCTTTGAACACTGAAGCTTTCTTT. As protein: CASSRQGALNTEAFF.

This rearrangement joins TRBV27 to TRBJ2-1; 8 positions agree with TRBD2. The CDR3 has 15 amino acids. Germline CDR1 reads MNHEY; CDR2 reads SMNVEV (reference sequence). V shed 5 bases, J shed 4 bases, and the junction held 7 bases outside the gene matches. The CDR3 loop reads CASSPPVAGYNEQFF. The DNA of the CDR3 is TGTGCCAGCAGTCCCCCGGTAGCGGGATACAATGAGCAGTTCTTC.

This clone appeared once. The gene calls are TRBV28 and TRBJ2-3; 11 bases agree with TRBD2. The CDR3 spans 16 residues. V lost 6 bases and J lost 5; bases outside the gene matches: 10. Germline values: CDR1 MDHEN, CDR2 SYDVKM. The CDR3 spells CASSPEGTSGLDTQYF. CDR3 coding DNA: TGTGCCAGCAGCCCAGAGGGGACTAGCGGTCTAGATACGCAGTATTTT.

The chain recombines TRBV29-1 with TRBJ1-1, with D possibly matching TRBD1 (5 bases). This CDR3 comprises 15 residues. Trimming took off 0 bases at V and 1 base at J, with 12 bases between the two ends. From germline, CDR1 is SQVTM and CDR2 ANQGSEA. The CDR3 spells CSVEDAGAGNTEAFF. CDR3 sequence (DNA): TGCAGCGTTGAAGATGCCGGGGCGGGGAACACTGAAGCTTTCTTT.

This clone was counted a few times. The V gene is TRBV5-1, the J gene TRBJ2-7, with D unclear. Per the germline V gene, CDR1 is SGHRS and CDR2 is YFSETQ. CDR3 length equals 15 residues. V dropped 1 base and J dropped 7 bases, with 18 bases sitting between them. The CDR3: CASSLSRQDPREQYF. The CDR3 DNA follows: TGCGCCAGCAGCTTGAGTCGGCAGGACCCTAGGGAGCAGTACTTC. Full variable domain (missing parts from reference TRBV5-1 and TRBJ2-7): KAGVTQTPRYLIKTRGQQVTLSCSPISGHRSVSWYQQTPGQGLQFLFEYFSETQRNKGNFPGRFSGRQFSNSRSEMNVSTLELGDSALYLCASSLSRQDPREQYFGPGTRLTVT.

The V gene is TRBV30, the J gene TRBJ2-2; no clear D. The V end was cut by 3 bases, the J end by 7 bases, with 18 bases between. Germline V lookup: CDR1 GTSNPN, CDR2 SVGIG (reference sequence). CDR3 size: 15 residues. Here the CDR3 reads CAWRLRAWGIGELFF. As DNA, the CDR3 is TGTGCCTGGAGGCTCCGGGCCTGGGGAATCGGGGAGCTGTTTTTT.

CDR3 bases: TGTGCCTGGAGATGGGGCCGTGAGCAGTTCTTC. It is translated as CAWRWGREQFF. This chain uses TRBV30 with TRBJ2-1; the D gene is possibly TRBD1 (5 bases). Germline V CDR1 and CDR2: GTSNPN, SVGIG (reference sequence). V lost 3 bases to trimming and J lost 9 bases, with 9 bases between them. The CDR3 is 11 amino acids.

The chain has TRBV7-2 and TRBJ2-7, with D uncertain. Germline CDR1 SGHTA, CDR2 FQGNSA. The V end was cut by 1 base, the J end by 6 bases, with 16 bases between. The CDR3 spans 15 residues. CDR3 sequence (DNA): TGTGCCAGCAGCTTAGGGGGTTCCTTGGGTTCCGAGCAGTACTTC. Translating it yields CASSLGGSLGSEQYF.

This clone was recorded once. The V and J genes are TRBV18 and TRBJ1-1; 7 bases are shared with TRBD1. This CDR3 has 16 residues. Germline V lookup: CDR1 KGHSH, CDR2 LQKENI. J lost 1 base, V lost 6 bases, and 11 bases had no gene match. This CDR3 is CASSPAKGTENTEAFF. The CDR3 coding sequence is TGTGCCAGCTCGCCGGCAAAGGGGACAGAGAACACTGAAGCTTTCTTT.

This chain joins TRBV30 and TRBJ2-6; D remains ambiguous. The CDR3 spans 13 residues. Trimming took 8 bases from V and 3 from J, leaving 11 bases between them. Germline V gene data show CDR1 as GTSNPN and CDR2 as SVGIG (reference sequence). The chain's CDR3 is CAGHSFGANVLTF. The CDR3 nucleotides read TGTGCCGGCCACTCGTTTGGGGCCAACGTCCTGACTTTC.

V and J are TRBV5-1 and TRBJ2-5; D may be TRBD1 (6 bases). Germline V gives CDR1 SGHRS, CDR2 YFSETQ. The CDR3 runs to 12 residues. V was trimmed by 7 bases and J by 5 bases, leaving 12 bases between them. CDR3 DNA sequence: TGCGCCAGCCGGGACACGGGGGAGACCCAGTACTTC. It is translated as CASRDTGETQYF.

This clone came up a few times. The chain joins TRBV5-6 to TRBJ2-2, with D possibly matching TRBD1 (6 bases). V gave up 4 bases and J gave up 5 bases, with 15 bases separating them. The CDR3 totals 15 residues. The germline gives CDR1 SGHDT, CDR2 YYEEEE. Here the CDR3 DNA reads TGTGCCAGCAGCCGGGTTGGGGGCAGAACCGGGGAGCTGTTTTTT. Translated, it gives CASSRVGGRTGELFF.

In this sample, this clone turned up once. This sequence joins TRBV18 and TRBJ2-5, with D maybe TRBD1 (6 bases). The germline V gene has CDR1 KGHSH and CDR2 LQKENI. This CDR3 is built from 14 residues. The ends were cut back, 4 bases at V and 5 bases at J, with 14 bases in the middle. The CDR3 nucleotides are TGTGCCAGCTCACAGGAACAGGGTCAGGAGACCCAGTACTTC. Protein: CASSQEQGQETQYF.

This chain joins TRBV7-3 and TRBJ1-6; a possible D gene is TRBD1 (5 bases). The CDR3 extends over 15 amino acids. V was shortened by 4 bases and J by 7 bases, with 14 bases between the two germline ends. Germline CDR1 and CDR2: SGHTA and FQGTGA. The DNA for the CDR3 is TGTGCCAGCAGCTCCCATGGAGGGGAGAATTCACCCCTCCACTTT. The encoded protein is CASSSHGGENSPLHF.

This chain links TRBV5-1 with TRBJ2-1; TRBD2 agrees at 8 bases. Germline CDR1 SGHRS, CDR2 YFSETQ. The V gene end was trimmed by 1 base and the J gene end by 2 bases; junction bases not matched to a gene: 8. CDR3 length: 17 residues. The CDR3 DNA is TGCGCCAGCAGCTTGAGAGGACTAGCCCCGACCTACAATGAGCAGTTCTTC. Amino acids: CASSLRGLAPTYNEQFF.

The gene calls are TRBV5-5 and TRBJ1-6; D might be TRBD1 (5 bases). V was trimmed by 2 bases and J by 13 bases, leaving 16 bases between them. Germline values: CDR1 SGHKS, CDR2 YYEKEE (reference sequence). The CDR3 length is 14 residues. CDR3 sequence reads: CASSFSDGTDPLHF. CDR3 coding DNA: TGTGCCAGCAGCTTTTCGGACGGGACGGATCCCCTCCACTTT.

J is TRBJ2-3 and V is TRBV5-1; maybe TRBD2 (6 bases). This CDR3 has 14 amino acids. The V end was cut by 3 bases, the J end by 4 bases, with 12 bases between. Germline V gene data show CDR1 as SGHRS and CDR2 as YFSETQ. CDR3 sequence: CASSWDAGSDTQYF. In DNA form, the CDR3 reads TGCGCCAGCAGCTGGGACGCGGGATCAGATACGCAGTATTTT. Complete variable domain (other parts from reference TRBV5-1 and TRBJ2-3): KAGVTQTPRYLIKTRGQQVTLSCSPISGHRSVSWYQQTPGQGLQFLFEYFSETQRNKGNFPGRFSGRQFSNSRSEMNVSTLELGDSALYLCASSWDAGSDTQYFGPGTRLTVL.

This clone was picked up one time. One junction end does not reproduce the germline sequence, and a read error may be involved. The V and J genes are TRBV7-7 and TRBJ2-1; TRBD2 is a possible D gene (6 bases). The germline gives CDR1 SSHAT, CDR2 FNYEAQ (reference sequence). The CDR3 consists of 16 residues. CDR3 protein: CASSPHPGSDYNEQFF. CDR3 in DNA: TGTGCTAGCAGCCCCCATCCCGGGAGTGACTACAATGAGCAGTTCTTC.

The chain is built from TRBV19 and TRBJ2-4; D call uncertain. Germline V gene lookup returns CDR1 LNHDA and CDR2 SQIVND (reference sequence). The V gene lost 6 bases and the J gene lost 0 bases, with 6 bases spanning the gap. CDR3 length: 13 amino acids. The CDR3 DNA is TGTGCCAGTAGCACTGTAGCCAAAAACATTCAGTACTTC. It yields the protein CASSTVAKNIQYF.

The gene calls are TRBV5-1 and TRBJ1-1, with D tentatively TRBD1 (5 bases). Germline V gene data show CDR1 as SGHRS and CDR2 as YFSETQ. V was cut by 4 bases and J by 1 base, with 11 bases left in between. The CDR3 sequence is 14 residues long. CDR3 sequence: CASSIGTANTEAFF. CDR3 sequence (DNA): TGCGCCAGCAGCATAGGGACGGCGAACACTGAAGCTTTCTTT.

The chain joins TRBV18 to TRBJ1-3; D gene ambiguous. CDR3 length: 14 amino acids. Germline values: CDR1 KGHSH, CDR2 LQKENI. The ends were cut back, 2 bases at V and 3 bases at J, with 8 bases in the middle. CDR3 loop: CASSPSGGGNTIYF. The CDR3 coding sequence is TGTGCCAGCTCACCATCGGGAGGTGGAAACACCATATATTTT.

The genes are TRBV9 and TRBJ1-6; D remains ambiguous. The CDR3 has 14 residues. The V gene's germline CDR1 is SGDLS and CDR2 YYNGEE. With 0 bases removed from V and 8 bases from J, the gap between germline ends came to 9 bases. The CDR3 nucleotides are TGTGCCAGCAGCGTAGGGGAAGTTCATTCACCCCTCCACTTT. It encodes CASSVGEVHSPLHF.

The chain has TRBV30 and TRBJ2-7; TRBD1 agrees at 9 bases. The V gene end was trimmed by 0 bases and the J gene end by 3 bases; junction bases not matched to a gene: 0. The germline gives CDR1 GTSNPN, CDR2 SVGIG (reference sequence). The CDR3 runs 13 residues. The CDR3 sequence is CAWSVGQGYEQYF. For the CDR3, the DNA is TGTGCCTGGAGTGTGGGACAGGGCTACGAGCAGTACTTC. Full variable domain (rest looked up from reference TRBV30 and TRBJ2-7): SQTIHQWPATLVQPVGSPLSLECTVEGTSNPNLYWYRQAAGRGLQLLFYSVGIGQISSEVPQNLSASRPQDRQFILSSKKLLLSDSGFYLCAWSVGQGYEQYFGPGTRLTVT.

This chain joins TRBV28 and TRBJ1-4; possible D gene TRBD1, 5 bases. The CDR3 loop spans 13 amino acids. Germline CDR1 MDHEN, CDR2 SYDVKM. Trimming cost V 6 bases and J 4 bases, with 9 bases left between them. The CDR3 spells CASRTAINEKLFF. The CDR3 coding sequence is TGTGCCAGCAGGACAGCCATTAATGAAAAACTGTTTTTT.